Sequencing of this TCR beta chain was carried out in a study of technical replicates of blood from a handful of donors. The germline V gene has CDR1 MNHEY and CDR2 SVGAGI. The CDR3 length is 14 residues. V shed 6 bases, J shed 1 base, and the junction held 5 bases outside the gene matches. Sequencing was performed with immunoSEQ multiplex PCR; in TCRdb, only in-frame clones are kept and a portion is missing. Of 55,000 to 75,000 clones listed, more than 75% are singletons. Sequenced sample: PBMCs. The sequence came from a human donor in good health. Some clones in this sample may be carry-over from other donors' samples. The V call is TRBV6-5, the J call TRBJ1-1, with 7 bases that match TRBD1. CDR3 nucleotide sequence: TGTGCCAGCAGGCAACAGGGGACGAACACTGAAGCTTTCTTT. It translates to CASRQQGTNTEAFF.